The 20 T cell receptor beta chains in this list originate from one sample, sequenced in a study of T cell responses to AZD1222 COVID-19 vaccine. The protocol was immunoSEQ multiplex PCR, while the TCRdb copy is restricted to in-frame clones and leaves out a portion. The repertoire holds 120,000 to 150,000 clones, with more than 70% as singletons. The sequences come from peripheral blood, collected on day 0 of AZD1222 vaccination. The origin of the receptors is an adult in good health.

The V gene is TRBV7-9, the J gene TRBJ1-1; maybe TRBD1 (5 bases). Germline V gene sequence: CDR1 SEHNR, CDR2 FQNEAQ (reference sequence). This CDR3 comprises 15 residues. Trimming shortened V by 3 bases and J by 3 bases, and 14 bases separated the two germline ends. The CDR3 DNA reads as TGTGCCAGCAGCTTTAGGGGTAACCGGGACACTGAAGCTTTCTTT. Protein sequence: CASSFRGNRDTEAFF.

The gene calls are TRBV10-3 and TRBJ1-3, with D tentatively TRBD1 (6 bases). This CDR3 comprises 14 residues. Germline V CDR1 and CDR2: ENHRY, SYGVKD. V was cut by 3 bases and J by 4 bases, with 10 bases left in between. CDR3 coding DNA: TGTGCCATCAGTGATTGGGGGCAAGGAAACACCATATATTTT. The encoded protein is CAISDWGQGNTIYF.

The chain employs TRBV10-3 and TRBJ2-1; TRBD1 matches 8 bases. Germline values: CDR1 ENHRY, CDR2 SYGVKD. J was trimmed by 5 bases and V by 10 bases; bases with no gene match: 10. This CDR3 is 14 amino acids long. The CDR3 DNA reads as TGTGCCACGGAACAGGGGGGTAAGAACAATGAGCAGTTCTTC. Translation: CATEQGGKNNEQFF.

The chain joins TRBV5-1 to TRBJ2-3; 7 bases line up with TRBD2. Losses at the gene ends were 2 bases for V and 7 bases for J; bases not matched to a gene: 10. CDR1 SGHRS and CDR2 YFSETQ come from the germline V gene. CDR3 length: 15 amino acids. The CDR3, as DNA: TGCGCCAGCAGCTTAGAGCGGGGCAGCGGCCATACGCAGTATTTT. Protein: CASSLERGSGHTQYF.

This clone was observed a single time. This chain links TRBV7-9 with TRBJ1-5; tentative D call: TRBD1 (5 bases). This CDR3 region has 16 residues. Germline V gene data show CDR1 as SEHNR and CDR2 as FQNEAQ (reference sequence). The V and J ends lost 5 bases and 2 bases respectively, with 16 bases between them. This CDR3 is CASSPWGVGGNQPQHF. CDR3 nucleotides: TGTGCCAGCAGCCCATGGGGGGTGGGAGGCAATCAGCCCCAGCATTTT.

This chain links TRBV7-2 with TRBJ1-1; unclear D gene. V lost 5 bases, J lost 4 bases, and 14 bases lay in between. Germline V gives CDR1 SGHTA, CDR2 FQGNSA. This CDR3 is built from 14 residues. Written as DNA, the CDR3 is TGTGCCAGCAGCATAGAGAAGGGCCGCACTGAAGCTTTCTTT. It is translated as CASSIEKGRTEAFF.

This rearrangement joins TRBV7-9 to TRBJ1-1; possibly TRBD1 for D (5 bases). The CDR3 covers 15 residues. CDR1 is SEHNR and CDR2 is FQNEAQ in the germline V gene (reference sequence). The V gene lost 5 bases and the J gene lost 3 bases, with 16 bases spanning the gap. The DNA for the CDR3 is TGTGCCAGCAGCCAACCTTCCCGGGGGGACACTGAAGCTTTCTTT. Residues: CASSQPSRGDTEAFF.

The chain joins TRBV5-1 to TRBJ1-1, with 9 bases that match TRBD1. This CDR3 has 13 residues. V gave up 3 bases and J gave up 6 bases; unmatched junction bases: 3. Germline values: CDR1 SGHRS, CDR2 YFSETQ. In nucleotides, the CDR3 is TGCGCCAGCAGCTGGGGGACAGGGTCTGAAGCTTTCTTT. Translation: CASSWGTGSEAFF.

About this clone: The same CDR3 can be traced to other DNA sequences in this sample. The J gene is TRBJ1-2, the V gene TRBV28, with unresolved D. Trimming cost V 3 bases and J 5 bases, with 7 bases left between them. The CDR3 extends over 12 amino acids. Germline lookup yields CDR1 MDHEN and CDR2 SYDVKM. CDR3 DNA: TGTGCCAGCAGTTTGGAAGGATATGGCTACACCTTC. As protein: CASSLEGYGYTF.

CDR3 loop: CASSPSWAYEQYF. The CDR3, as DNA: TGTGCCAGCAGCCCTTCGTGGGCTTACGAGCAGTACTTC. The J gene is TRBJ2-7, the V gene TRBV14; D unresolved. Germline CDR1 and CDR2: SGHDN and FVKESK. With 4 bases removed from V and 4 bases from J, the gap between germline ends came to 11 bases. This CDR3 region has 13 residues.

The CDR3 DNA reads TGTGCCAGCAGCTCAAAAACGGGACAGCCGAACACTGAAGCTTTCTTT. It specifies CASSSKTGQPNTEAFF. The rearrangement joins TRBV5-4 to TRBJ1-1; 7 bases are a match to TRBD1. Trimming at V came to 3 bases and at J to 1 base, leaving 9 bases not matched to a gene. This CDR3 spans 16 amino acids. CDR1 and CDR2 from the germline V gene are SGHNT and YYREEE (reference sequence).

This clone has a handful of counts. V usage is TRBV9 and J usage is TRBJ1-6; D remains ambiguous. Per the germline V gene, CDR1 is SGDLS and CDR2 is YYNGEE. V lost 2 bases, J lost 5 bases, and 8 bases lay in between. This CDR3 is built from 14 residues. CDR3 sequence: CASSVQVNNSPLHF. The CDR3 DNA reads as TGTGCCAGCAGCGTGCAGGTGAATAATTCACCCCTCCACTTT. The full variable domain, in which reference TRBV9 and TRBJ1-6 provide the parts outside the CDR3, is DSGVTQTPKHLITATGQRVTLRCSPRSGDLSVYWYQQSLDQGLQFLIQYYNGEERAKGNILERFSAQQFPDLHSELNLSSLELGDSALYFCASSVQVNNSPLHFGNGTRLTVT.

This clone was detected only a few times. This sequence joins TRBV5-1 and TRBJ1-2, with 8 bases matching TRBD1. The CDR3 spans 13 residues. Germline V CDR1 and CDR2: SGHRS, YFSETQ. V gave up 4 bases and J gave up 5 bases; unmatched junction bases: 4. CDR3 sequence: CASSPGQEYGYTF. CDR3 nucleotide sequence: TGCGCCAGCAGCCCGGGACAGGAGTATGGCTACACCTTC. Drawing the rest from reference TRBV5-1 and TRBJ1-2, the complete variable domain is KAGVTQTPRYLIKTRGQQVTLSCSPISGHRSVSWYQQTPGQGLQFLFEYFSETQRNKGNFPGRFSGRQFSNSRSEMNVSTLELGDSALYLCASSPGQEYGYTFGSGTRLTVV.

This clone came up once. V and J are TRBV27 and TRBJ1-1; a possible D gene is TRBD1 (6 bases). Deletions cut 6 bases from V and 4 bases from J, with 12 bases between. Germline lookup yields CDR1 MNHEY and CDR2 SMNVEV (reference sequence). The CDR3 is 13 residues long. The chain's CDR3 is CASSPTGSTEAFF. The CDR3 nucleotides are TGTGCCAGCAGCCCCACAGGGTCCACTGAAGCTTTCTTT.

V and J are TRBV28 and TRBJ1-1, with 7 nucleotides matching TRBD1. The CDR3 consists of 15 residues. From germline, CDR1 is MDHEN and CDR2 SYDVKM. V gave up 2 bases and J gave up 3 bases; unmatched junction bases: 6. The CDR3, as DNA: TGTGCCAGCAGTTTAGCCCGGACAGGTCACACTGAAGCTTTCTTT. It is translated as CASSLARTGHTEAFF. Together with reference TRBV28 and TRBJ1-1, the CDR3 gives the full variable domain: DVKVTQSSRYLVKRTGEKVFLECVQDMDHENMFWYRQDPGLGLRLIYFSYDVKMKEKGDIPEGYSVSREKKERFSLILESASTNQTSMYLCASSLARTGHTEAFFGQGTRLTVV.

This clone is a singleton in its sample. V and J are TRBV14 and TRBJ2-5; tentatively, D is TRBD1 (6 bases). The ends were cut back, 5 bases at V and 5 bases at J, with 18 bases in the middle. Germline CDR1 reads SGHDN; CDR2 reads FVKESK. CDR3 length: 15 amino acids. CDR3 nucleotide sequence: TGTGCCAGCAGCTCCAGACAGGAGCGGCGTGAGACCCAGTACTTC. Its protein product is CASSSRQERRETQYF.

The chain couples TRBV19 to TRBJ1-5; D unresolved. Germline V gene sequence: CDR1 LNHDA, CDR2 SQIVND (reference sequence). The CDR3 is 15 amino acids. V dropped 1 base and J dropped 0 bases, with 7 bases sitting between them. The CDR3: CASSIGSGSNQPQHF. CDR3 bases: TGTGCCAGTAGTATAGGCTCGGGTAGCAATCAGCCCCAGCATTTT.

J is TRBJ1-6 and V is TRBV27; D possibly corresponds to TRBD1 (6 bases). The germline V gene encodes CDR1 MNHEY and CDR2 SMNVEV (reference sequence). V dropped 3 bases and J dropped 7 bases, with 16 bases sitting between them. The CDR3 spans 16 residues. CDR3: CASSFTSGRGNSPLHF. DNA of the CDR3: TGTGCCAGCAGTTTTACTTCTGGCAGGGGAAATTCACCCCTCCACTTT.

This rearrangement joins TRBV7-9 to TRBJ1-4; 8 bases match TRBD1. The germline V gene encodes CDR1 SEHNR and CDR2 FQNEAQ (reference sequence). Unmatched junction bases numbered 5, after V lost 4 bases and J lost 4 bases. CDR3 length: 15 amino acids. CDR3 DNA: TGTGCCAGCAGCTCAGGGGGCTATGGTAATGAAAAACTGTTTTTT. Its protein product is CASSSGGYGNEKLFF.

This rearrangement joins TRBV7-9 to TRBJ1-1; the D gene is possibly TRBD1 (6 bases). V was pared by 6 bases and J by 5 bases, with 16 bases between. Germline values: CDR1 SEHNR, CDR2 FQNEAQ (reference sequence). The CDR3 is made up of 14 amino acids. CDR3 protein: CASRLGQGQTEAFF. The CDR3 nucleotides read TGTGCCAGCAGGCTGGGACAAGGCCAGACTGAAGCTTTCTTT. Full variable domain (outside the CDR3, taken from reference TRBV7-9 and TRBJ1-1): DTGVSQNPRHKITKRGQNVTFRCDPISEHNRLYWYRQTLGQGPEFLTYFQNEAQLEKSRLLSDRFSAERPKGSFSTLEIQRTEQGDSAMYLCASRLGQGQTEAFFGQGTRLTVV.